The next 11 T cell receptor beta chains were all read from a single sample in a study of blood T cell repertoires in COVID-19. Sequenced by immunoSEQ multiplex PCR; TCRdb stores in-frame clones only, minus some. This repertoire shows tens of thousands of clones, more than 75% found once; its top ten account for around 5%. Material: peripheral blood. Receptor source: a woman aged 80 or over with active COVID-19.

J is TRBJ2-1 and V is TRBV2; 9 bases agree with TRBD1. Trimming cost V 9 bases and J 6 bases; bases outside gene matches: 9. Germline CDR1 and CDR2: SNHLY and FYNNEI. The CDR3 is 14 residues long. CDR3 in amino acids: CASRPGQGGNEQFF. CDR3 sequence (DNA): TGTGCCAGTAGGCCGGGACAGGGTGGCAATGAGCAGTTCTTC.

This clone was seen only a few times. The chain carries TRBV14 and TRBJ1-4; no firm D call. The germline V and J ends were trimmed by 4 bases and 6 bases, with 12 bases remaining between them. The CDR3 totals 14 residues. Germline-derived CDR1 and CDR2 are SGHDN and FVKESK. The CDR3 DNA reads as TGTGCCAGCAGCCCGGGTATCCGGGATGAAAAACTGTTTTTT. Its translation: CASSPGIRDEKLFF.

V and J are TRBV7-8 and TRBJ1-1; the D is unclear. Between the trimmed V and J ends, which lost 2 bases and 11 bases, there was a span of 9 bases. Per germline, CDR1 SGHVS and CDR2 FQNEAQ. This CDR3 comprises 11 residues. The CDR3 coding sequence is TGTGCCAGCAGCTTAATCGGTCTTGCTTTCTTT. Amino acid sequence: CASSLIGLAFF.

The chain uses TRBV3-1 (or the pseudogene TRBV3-2) and TRBJ1-1, with 7 bases lining up with TRBD1. The germline V gene has CDR1 LGHDT and CDR2 YNNKEL (reference sequence). V gave up 3 bases and J gave up 6 bases; unmatched junction bases: 10. The CDR3 runs 15 residues. The DNA of the CDR3 is TGTGCCAGCAGCCATCTCTACGACAGGGCCGCTGAAGCTTTCTTT. Its translation is CASSHLYDRAAEAFF.

The CDR3 sequence is CASREVPRGLDGYTF. For the CDR3, the DNA is TGTGCCAGCAGAGAGGTCCCCAGGGGGCTAGACGGCTACACCTTC. The rearrangement uses TRBV21-1 and TRBJ1-2; TRBD1, the D gene given by the table, was not confirmed from the DNA. TRBV21-1 constitutes a pseudogene. This CDR3 is 15 amino acids long.

This sequence joins TRBV5-1 and TRBJ1-2; TRBD1 matches 10 bases. CDR1 is SGHRS and CDR2 is YFSETQ in the germline V gene. After removal of 4 bases from V and 2 bases from J, the junction contained 5 bases not matched to a gene. This CDR3 has 15 amino acids. The CDR3 region has the DNA TGCGCCAGCAGCAAGGGACAGGGGACCAACTATGGCTACACCTTC. This sequence encodes CASSKGQGTNYGYTF. Variable domain in full (rest from reference TRBV5-1 and TRBJ1-2): KAGVTQTPRYLIKTRGQQVTLSCSPISGHRSVSWYQQTPGQGLQFLFEYFSETQRNKGNFPGRFSGRQFSNSRSEMNVSTLELGDSALYLCASSKGQGTNYGYTFGSGTRLTVV.

V usage is TRBV5-5 and J usage is TRBJ2-7; D is unresolved. V lost 3 bases to trimming and J lost 2 bases, with 9 bases between them. There are 13 residues in the CDR3. Germline V gene lookup returns CDR1 SGHKS and CDR2 YYEKEE (reference sequence). In nucleotides, the CDR3 is TGTGCCAGCAGCTATTTATCCGCCTACGAGCAGTACTTC. Translation: CASSYLSAYEQYF.

This sequence joins TRBV5-4 and TRBJ2-1, with D possibly matching TRBD2 (6 bases). Germline CDR1 and CDR2: SGHNT and YYREEE (reference sequence). The CDR3 is made up of 16 amino acids. Trimming took off 0 bases at V and 0 bases at J, with 10 bases between the two ends. CDR3 protein: CASSLGGTSSYNEQFF. The CDR3 DNA reads as TGTGCCAGCAGCTTGGGTGGGACTTCCTCCTACAATGAGCAGTTCTTC. Full variable domain (remainder filled in from reference TRBV5-4 and TRBJ2-1): ETGVTQSPTHLIKTRGQQVTLRCSSQSGHNTVSWYQQALGQGPQFIFQYYREEENGRGNFPPRFSGLQFPNYSSELNVNALELDDSALYLCASSLGGTSSYNEQFFGPGTRLTVL.

The sample holds one count of this clone. This chain uses TRBV7-2 with TRBJ2-7; 8 bases align to TRBD1. V shed 3 bases, J shed 7 bases, and the junction held 5 bases outside the gene matches. This CDR3 region has 13 residues. Germline V CDR1 and CDR2: SGHTA, FQGNSA. CDR3 nucleotides: TGTGCCAGCAGCTTCCAGGGGGCGCGTGAGCAGTACTTC. It encodes CASSFQGAREQYF.

The chain uses TRBV19 and TRBJ2-2; TRBD1 aligns across 12 bases. The J segment lost 7 bases and the V segment lost 6 bases, leaving 12 bases of the junction unmatched. The CDR3 is 17 amino acids. Per the germline V gene, CDR1 is LNHDA and CDR2 is SQIVND (reference sequence). CDR3 protein: CASSHLRGQGARGELFF. The CDR3 coding sequence is TGTGCCAGTAGCCATCTGCGGGGACAGGGGGCCCGCGGGGAGCTGTTTTTT.

The genes are TRBV28 and TRBJ2-1; 8 nucleotides line up with TRBD1. Germline assignment: CDR1 MDHEN and CDR2 SYDVKM. The CDR3 runs 18 residues. V lost 7 bases and J lost 2; bases outside the gene matches: 16. As DNA, the CDR3 is TGTGCCAGCACGACTTTTCGGACAGGGAAGCGTACCTACAATGAGCAGTTCTTC. Amino acids: CASTTFRTGKRTYNEQFF.